A selection of T cell receptor beta chains follows, all from one sample in a study of T cells of healthy individuals. TCRdb ran MiXCR on the 5' RACE reads and lists one entry per CDR3 protein. The sample lists 60,000 to 75,000 distinct CDR3 sequences, around 15% occurring once. The receptors stem from a human donor in good health. Each CDR3 is given with its conserved first and last residue. D genes are given only for firm matches. Expanded clones get a size class; other rows say once, few or many, or leave the size out.

v_gene	abundance	d_gene	j_gene	len	CDR3aa	CDR3nt
TRBV2	NA	TRBD2	TRBJ2-1	16	CASSEAIAGYYNEQFF	TGTGCCAGCAGTGAAGCGATAGCGGGCTATTACAATGAGCAGTTCTTC
TRBV20-1	NA	TRBD1	TRBJ2-2	17	CSAREAPGQGSTGELFF	TGCAGTGCTAGAGAGGCCCCGGGACAGGGAAGCACCGGGGAGCTGTTTTTT
TRBV24-1	many	NA	TRBJ1-2	15	CATSGGVRANYGYTF	TGTGCCACCAGTGGAGGGGTACGAGCTAACTATGGCTACACCTTC
TRBV12-3/TRBV12-4	NA	TRBD1	TRBJ2-3	14	CASSRGLMTDTQYF	TGTGCCAGCAGCAGGGGGCTGATGACAGATACGCAGTATTTT
TRBV6-4	many	TRBD2	TRBJ2-1	15	CASSLTSGGYNEQFF	TGTGCCAGCAGCCTGACTAGCGGGGGATACAATGAGCAGTTCTTC
TRBV5-6	NA	NA	TRBJ2-3	16	CASSSVLVTSTDTQYF	TGTGCCAGCAGCTCAGTCCTCGTAACTAGCACAGATACGCAGTATTTT
TRBV5-1	NA	TRBD2	TRBJ2-1	14	CASSRDYSYNEQFF	TGCGCCAGCAGCCGGGACTACTCCTACAATGAGCAGTTCTTC
TRBV10-3	many	NA	TRBJ2-4	12	CAISDSQGIQYF	TGTGCCATCAGTGATTCCCAGGGTATTCAGTACTTC
TRBV5-1	few	TRBD1	TRBJ1-1	14	CASSYRGTGTEAFF	TGCGCCAGCAGCTACAGGGGAACGGGCACTGAAGCTTTCTTT
TRBV7-2	NA	NA	TRBJ2-2	14	CASRPSGGTGELFF	TGTGCCAGCAGGCCATCCGGGGGCACCGGGGAGCTGTTTTTT
TRBV4-2	many	TRBD2	TRBJ2-3	16	CASSQGVAGGTNTQYF	TGTGCCAGCAGCCAAGGTGTAGCGGGGGGTACCAACACGCAGTATTTT
TRBV25-1	few	NA	TRBJ2-1	13	CASTSGQGNEQFF	TGTGCCAGCACGTCGGGACAAGGCAATGAGCAGTTCTTC
TRBV5-1	few	NA	TRBJ1-2	13	CASSFLGAQGYTF	TGCGCCAGCAGCTTCTTGGGGGCGCAAGGCTACACCTTC
TRBV25-1	many	NA	TRBJ2-2	15	CASSIIGFPTGELFF	TGTGCCAGCAGTATCATTGGGTTCCCCACCGGGGAGCTGTTTTTT
TRBV21-1	NA	NA	TRBJ1-2	15	CASSKTAGDLYGYTF	TGTGCCAGCAGCAAAACGGCAGGGGACCTCTATGGCTACACCTTC
TRBV5-1	NA	TRBD1	TRBJ1-4	14	CASSPGTGNEKLFF	TGCGCCAGCAGCCCTGGGACAGGGAATGAAAAACTGTTTTTT
TRBV5-1	NA	NA	TRBJ2-1	17	CASSLAQGGSSYNEQFF	TGCGCCAGCAGCTTGGCTCAGGGGGGTTCCTCCTACAATGAGCAGTTCTTC
TRBV15	few	NA	TRBJ1-1	21	CATSRVSLASDRLELNTEAFF	TGTGCCACCAGCAGAGTATCACTGGCATCTGACAGGCTTGAACTGAACACTGAAGCTTTCTTT
TRBV11-2	many	TRBD2	TRBJ2-7	13	CASQSNSGYEQYF	TGTGCCAGCCAGAGCAATAGCGGGTACGAGCAGTACTTC
TRBV20-1	few	TRBD2	TRBJ2-7	19	CSARDRGTSGRAPSYEQYF	TGCAGTGCTAGAGACCGAGGGACTAGCGGGAGGGCACCTTCCTACGAGCAGTACTTC
TRBV4-2	NA	NA	TRBJ2-5	15	CASSQGLGAEETQYF	TGTGCCAGCAGCCAGGGACTCGGGGCCGAAGAGACCCAGTACTTC
TRBV12-3/TRBV12-4	many	TRBD2	TRBJ2-5	15	CASSPGLAGTETQYF	TGTGCCAGCAGTCCGGGACTAGCGGGGACGGAGACCCAGTACTTC
TRBV12-3/TRBV12-4	many	NA	TRBJ1-4	14	CASSSGQGNEKLFF	TGTGCCAGCAGTTCCGGGCAGGGCAATGAAAAACTGTTTTTT
TRBV21-1	many	NA	TRBJ2-3	19	CASSKGTKPRPLNTDTQYF	TGTGCCAGCAGCAAAGGTACCAAGCCGCGTCCTTTAAACACAGATACGCAGTATTTT
TRBV5-6	many	NA	TRBJ2-5	14	CASSLDRLYETQYF	TGTGCCAGCAGCTTGGACAGGTTATACGAGACCCAGTACTTC
TRBV19	NA	NA	TRBJ1-5	16	CASSIEGWQSDQPQHF	TGTGCCAGTAGTATAGAAGGGTGGCAGAGCGATCAGCCCCAGCATTTT
TRBV7-2	many	NA	TRBJ2-1	13	CASSLDRDNEQFF	TGTGCCAGCAGCTTAGACAGGGATAATGAGCAGTTCTTC
TRBV28	NA	NA	TRBJ1-2	16	CASSFPGPISNYGYTF	TGTGCCAGCAGTTTTCCCGGGCCCATATCTAACTATGGCTACACCTTC
TRBV7-8	NA	TRBD1	TRBJ2-3	13	CASSTQRQGVWYF	TGTGCCAGCAGCACCCAAAGACAGGGTGTGTGGTATTTT
TRBV7-9	many	NA	TRBJ1-1	14	CASSSRGRDTEAFF	TGTGCCAGCAGCTCCAGGGGAAGGGACACTGAAGCTTTCTTT
TRBV28	many	TRBD1	TRBJ2-3	14	CASSFQGATDTQYF	TGTGCCAGCAGTTTCCAGGGGGCGACAGATACGCAGTATTTT
TRBV7-2	few	NA	TRBJ1-6	15	CASSLRGGDNSPLHF	TGTGCCAGCAGCCTTAGGGGCGGCGATAATTCACCCCTCCACTTT
TRBV7-9	NA	NA	TRBJ1-1	16	CASSGIRTFMNTEAFF	TGTGCCAGCAGCGGGATCCGGACCTTCATGAACACTGAAGCTTTCTTT
TRBV10-3	few	TRBD1	TRBJ2-1	14	CAIRVGTGGHEQFF	TGTGCCATCAGAGTGGGGACAGGGGGGCATGAGCAGTTCTTC
TRBV2	NA	NA	TRBJ1-5	14	CASSPDNSNQPQHF	TGTGCCAGCAGTCCTGACAATAGCAATCAGCCCCAGCATTTT
TRBV2	few	TRBD2	TRBJ2-3	19	CASSDLSGLSGGYTDTQYF	TGTGCCAGCAGTGATCTCTCCGGGTTGAGCGGGGGTTACACAGATACGCAGTATTTT
TRBV7-2	many	NA	TRBJ2-7	14	CASRSTGVGYEQYF	TGTGCCAGCAGATCAACAGGTGTGGGCTACGAGCAGTACTTC
TRBV7-6	many	NA	TRBJ1-3	16	CASSPDPASSGNTIYF	TGTGCCAGCAGCCCCGACCCAGCTTCCTCTGGAAACACCATATATTTT
TRBV6-5	many	TRBD2	TRBJ2-5	15	CASSYSGTSGETQYF	TGTGCCAGCAGTTACTCTGGGACTAGCGGGGAGACCCAGTACTTC
TRBV6-2/TRBV6-3	many	NA	TRBJ2-4	16	CASSYPGFPSKNIQYF	TGTGCCAGCAGTTACCCCGGGTTTCCTAGCAAAAACATTCAGTACTTC
TRBV28	few	NA	TRBJ2-6	13	CATTLSGANVLTF	TGTGCCACCACGTTATCTGGGGCCAACGTCCTGACTTTC
TRBV5-1	many	NA	TRBJ2-3	16	CASSWLDSTSTDTQYF	TGCGCCAGCAGCTGGCTGGACAGCACTAGCACAGATACGCAGTATTTT